The T cell receptor (beta chain) described here comes from a study of cytomegalovirus exposure and HLA in healthy donors. There are 16 residues in the CDR3. Trimming removed 1 base at V and 2 bases at J, with 13 bases between. CDR1 and CDR2 from the germline V gene are SGHAT and FQNNGV. This clone was detected a few times. With 60 Vbeta and 13 Jbeta primers, the PCR was carried out. Measured with immunoSEQ multiplex PCR; TCRdb has only the in-frame clones, and not every one. The sample includes approximately 150,000 clones, 70% to 75% seen only once; the top ten take about 4.3%. The sample taken for sequencing was PBMCs. The V and J genes are TRBV11-2 and TRBJ2-3; possible D gene TRBD2, 7 bases. This sequence was found in a man aged 18 to 30 in good health and CMV-seropositive. This CDR3 is CASSLGRGGHTDTQYF. CDR3 DNA: TGTGCCAGCAGCTTAGGGCGCGGGGGCCACACAGATACGCAGTATTTT.